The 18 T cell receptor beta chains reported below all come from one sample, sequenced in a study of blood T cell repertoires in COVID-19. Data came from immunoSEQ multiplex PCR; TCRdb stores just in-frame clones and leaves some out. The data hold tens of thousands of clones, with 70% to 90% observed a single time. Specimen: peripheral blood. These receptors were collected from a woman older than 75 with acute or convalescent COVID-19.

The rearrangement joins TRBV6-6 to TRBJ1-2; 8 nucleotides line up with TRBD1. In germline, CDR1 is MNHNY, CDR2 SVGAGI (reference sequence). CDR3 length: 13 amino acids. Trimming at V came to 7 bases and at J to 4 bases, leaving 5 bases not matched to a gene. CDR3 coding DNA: TGTGCCAGCAATACACAGGGGGGCTATGGCTACACCTTC. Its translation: CASNTQGGYGYTF.

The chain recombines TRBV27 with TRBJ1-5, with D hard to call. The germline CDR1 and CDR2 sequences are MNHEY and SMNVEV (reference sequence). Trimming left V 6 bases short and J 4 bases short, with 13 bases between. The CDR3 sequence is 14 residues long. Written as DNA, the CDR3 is TGTGCCAGCAGCCCAGAACGGGGAAATCAGCCCCAGCATTTT. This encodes CASSPERGNQPQHF.

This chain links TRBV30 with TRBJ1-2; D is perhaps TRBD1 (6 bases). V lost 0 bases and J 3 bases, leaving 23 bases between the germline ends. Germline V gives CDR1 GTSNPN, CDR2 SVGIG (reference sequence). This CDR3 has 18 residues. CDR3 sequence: CAWSVRMGAPGTYYGYTF. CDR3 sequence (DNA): TGTGCCTGGAGTGTACGTATGGGGGCCCCAGGGACCTACTATGGCTACACCTTC.

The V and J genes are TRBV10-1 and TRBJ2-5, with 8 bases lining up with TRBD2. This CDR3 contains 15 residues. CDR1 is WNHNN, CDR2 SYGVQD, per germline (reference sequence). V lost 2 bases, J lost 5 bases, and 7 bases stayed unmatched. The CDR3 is CASSEEAGGMETQYF. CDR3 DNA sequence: TGCGCCAGCAGTGAGGAGGCGGGAGGTATGGAGACCCAGTACTTC.

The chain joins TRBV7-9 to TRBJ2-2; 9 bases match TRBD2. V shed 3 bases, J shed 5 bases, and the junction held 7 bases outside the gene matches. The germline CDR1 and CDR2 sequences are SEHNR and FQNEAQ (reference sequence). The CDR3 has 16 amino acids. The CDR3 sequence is CASSFPTGLATGELFF. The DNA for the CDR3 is TGTGCCAGCAGCTTCCCTACGGGACTAGCAACCGGGGAGCTGTTTTTT.

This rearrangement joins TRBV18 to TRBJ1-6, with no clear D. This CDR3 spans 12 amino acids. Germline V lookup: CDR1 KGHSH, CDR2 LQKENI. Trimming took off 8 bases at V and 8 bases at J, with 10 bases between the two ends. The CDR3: CASMSVDSPLHF. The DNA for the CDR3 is TGTGCCAGCATGAGTGTGGATTCACCCCTCCACTTT. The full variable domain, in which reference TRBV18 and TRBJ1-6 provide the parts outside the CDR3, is NAGVMQNPRHLVRRRGQEARLRCSPMKGHSHVYWYRQLPEEGLKFMVYLQKENIIDESGMPKERFSAEFPKEGPSILRIQQVVRGDSAAYFCASMSVDSPLHFGNGTRLTVT.

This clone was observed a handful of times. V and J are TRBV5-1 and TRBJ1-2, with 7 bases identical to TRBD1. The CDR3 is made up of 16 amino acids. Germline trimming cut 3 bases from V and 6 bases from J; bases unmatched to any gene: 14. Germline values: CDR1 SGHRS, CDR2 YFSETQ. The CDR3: CASSSPGRGRDDGYTF. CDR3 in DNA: TGCGCCAGCAGCTCCCCCGGGAGGGGGCGCGATGATGGCTACACCTTC.

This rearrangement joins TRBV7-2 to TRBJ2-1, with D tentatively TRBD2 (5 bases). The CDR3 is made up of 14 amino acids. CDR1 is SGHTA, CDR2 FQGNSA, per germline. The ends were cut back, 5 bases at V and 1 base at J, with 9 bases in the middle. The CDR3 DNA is TGTGCCAGCAGCCGGACGGGGTCCTACAATGAGCAGTTCTTC. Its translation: CASSRTGSYNEQFF. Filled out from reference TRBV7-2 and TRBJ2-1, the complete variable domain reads GAGVSQSPSNKVTEKGKDVELRCDPISGHTALYWYRQSLGQGLEFLIYFQGNSAPDKSGLPSDRFSAERTGGSVSTLTIQRTQQEDSAVYLCASSRTGSYNEQFFGPGTRLTVL.

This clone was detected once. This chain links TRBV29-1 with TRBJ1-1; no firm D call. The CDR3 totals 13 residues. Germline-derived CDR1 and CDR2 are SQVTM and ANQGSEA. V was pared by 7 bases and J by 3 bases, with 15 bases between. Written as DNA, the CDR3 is TGCAGCGGCCTTGGAGGGTGGGACACTGAAGCTTTCTTT. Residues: CSGLGGWDTEAFF.

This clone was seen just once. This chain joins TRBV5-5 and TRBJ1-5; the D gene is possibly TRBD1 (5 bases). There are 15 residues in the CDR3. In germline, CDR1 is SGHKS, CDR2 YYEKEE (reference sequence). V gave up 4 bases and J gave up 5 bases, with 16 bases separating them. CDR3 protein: CASSPGQGFDQPQHF. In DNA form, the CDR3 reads TGTGCCAGCAGCCCTGGGCAGGGTTTCGATCAGCCCCAGCATTTT.

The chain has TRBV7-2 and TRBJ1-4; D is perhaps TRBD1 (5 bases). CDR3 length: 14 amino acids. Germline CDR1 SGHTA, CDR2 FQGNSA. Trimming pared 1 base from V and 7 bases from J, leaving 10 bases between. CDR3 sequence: CASSLGQGREKLFF. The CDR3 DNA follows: TGTGCCAGCAGCTTAGGGCAGGGCCGTGAAAAACTGTTTTTT.

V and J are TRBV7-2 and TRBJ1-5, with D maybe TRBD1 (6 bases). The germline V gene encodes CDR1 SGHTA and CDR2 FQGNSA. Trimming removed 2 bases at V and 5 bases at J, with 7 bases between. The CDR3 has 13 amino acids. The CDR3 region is CASSLNRDQPQHF. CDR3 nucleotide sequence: TGTGCCAGCAGCTTAAACAGGGATCAGCCCCAGCATTTT.

CDR3 amino acids: CSAVSLYGYTF. In DNA, the CDR3 is TGCAGTGCCGTGAGTTTATATGGCTACACCTTC. This chain uses TRBV20-1 with TRBJ1-2; D gene uncertain. CDR1 is DFQATT, CDR2 SNEGSKA, per germline (reference sequence). The CDR3 is 11 residues long. V dropped 6 bases and J dropped 5 bases, with 10 bases sitting between them.

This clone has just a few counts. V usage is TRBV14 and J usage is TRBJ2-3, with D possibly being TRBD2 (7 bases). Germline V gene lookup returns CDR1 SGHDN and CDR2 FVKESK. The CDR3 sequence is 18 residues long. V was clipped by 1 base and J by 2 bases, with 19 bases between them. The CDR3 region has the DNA TGTGCCAGCAGCCAAGGGATCGGCGGGGGCTACAACACAGATACGCAGTATTTT. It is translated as CASSQGIGGGYNTDTQYF.

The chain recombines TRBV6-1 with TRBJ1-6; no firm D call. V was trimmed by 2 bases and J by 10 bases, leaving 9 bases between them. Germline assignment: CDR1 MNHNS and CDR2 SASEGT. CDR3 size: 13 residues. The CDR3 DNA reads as TGTGCCAGCAGTGAATCGGGTAACTCACCCCTCCACTTT. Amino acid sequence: CASSESGNSPLHF.

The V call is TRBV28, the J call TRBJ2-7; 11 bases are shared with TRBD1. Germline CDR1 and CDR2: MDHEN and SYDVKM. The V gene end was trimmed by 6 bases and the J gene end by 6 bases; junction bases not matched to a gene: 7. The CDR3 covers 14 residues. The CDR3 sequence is CASRRDRGAVEQYF. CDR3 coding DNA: TGTGCCAGCAGACGGGACAGGGGGGCGGTCGAGCAGTACTTC.

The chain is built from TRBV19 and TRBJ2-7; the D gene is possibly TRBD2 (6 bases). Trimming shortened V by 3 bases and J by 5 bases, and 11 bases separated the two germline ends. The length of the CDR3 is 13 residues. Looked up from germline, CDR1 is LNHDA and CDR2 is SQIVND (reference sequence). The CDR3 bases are TGTGCCAGTAGTATGGGGGGAAAGGACGAGCAGTACTTC. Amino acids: CASSMGGKDEQYF.

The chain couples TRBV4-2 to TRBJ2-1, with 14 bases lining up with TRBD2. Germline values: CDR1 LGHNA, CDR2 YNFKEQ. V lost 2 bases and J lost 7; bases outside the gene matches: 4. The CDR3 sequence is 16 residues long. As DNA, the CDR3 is TGTGCCAGCAGCCAAACCGGGACTAGCGGGGGAAATGAGCAGTTCTTC. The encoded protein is CASSQTGTSGGNEQFF.